This TCR beta chain was obtained from a study of blood T cell repertoires in COVID-19. Study at large: Researchers got acute and convalescent COVID-19 samples from the United States, Italy and Spain. Nucleic acid was either cDNA or gDNA, and it came from T cells, B-cell-depleted T cells, or PBMCs.

Two negative PCRs, clearance, or symptom resolution characterized the recovered Cohort 3 donors. Profiling relied on immunoSEQ multiplex PCR, and the TCRdb table lists in-frame clones only, not all of them. The sample consists of hundreds of thousands of clones, approximately 84% of them appearing once. Germline V CDR1 and CDR2: LGHNA, YSLEER. V dropped 0 bases and J dropped 6; count of bases not matched to a gene: 7. The CDR3 extends over 15 amino acids. The sequence was obtained from a woman aged 30 to 39 who had recovered from COVID-19. The chain has TRBV4-3 and TRBJ2-5; TRBD1 agrees at 7 bases. The sample was PBMCs or T cells enriched from blood (not recorded which). CDR3 DNA: TGCGCCAGCAGCCAAGATCGACAGGGTGGGAAGACCCAGTACTTC. Protein product: CASSQDRQGGKTQYF.